These T cell receptor beta chains were read from a single sample in a study of Ad26.COV2.S vaccination and SARS-CoV-2 variants. Clones were read by immunoSEQ multiplex PCR, and TCRdb kept only the in-frame ones, dropping some. The table lists about 320,000 clones, about 86% of them singletons, with roughly 2.1% in the top ten. The specimen comprised peripheral blood, sampled in a trial of Ad26.COV2.S vaccine versus placebo. The receptors were gathered from a person between 18 and 60 years old who received the Ad26.COV2.S COVID-19 vaccine or a placebo. The CDR3 runs from the conserved cysteine through the conserved F or W. Each record gives: V gene, clone size, J gene, D gene, CDR3 DNA, CDR3 protein. D genes are given only for firm matches. Clone size appears in some rows only: once, few, many, or a class for an expanded clone.

TRBV18	NA	TRBJ1-6	TRBD1	TGTGCCAGCTCACCGGGGACAGGGAATTCACCCCTCCACTTT	CASSPGTGNSPLHF
TRBV7-3	NA	TRBJ2-1	NA	TGTGCCAGCTCATTACAGGGAAATGAGCAGTTCTTC	CASSLQGNEQFF
TRBV3-1/TRBV3-2	NA	TRBJ1-2	TRBD1	TGTGCCAGCAGCCAATCCGCGGGACAGGGGGGCGGATACTATGGCTACACCTTC	CASSQSAGQGGGYYGYTF
TRBV6-5	NA	TRBJ2-7	NA	TGTGCCAGCAGGCCGACAGGGAGGGGATCCTACGAGCAGTACTTC	CASRPTGRGSYEQYF
TRBV7-9	NA	TRBJ2-5	NA	TGTGCCAGCAGCTCCTCTCAGGGCCACCGGTACTTC	CASSSSQGHRYF
TRBV5-1	NA	TRBJ2-1	NA	TGCGCCAGCAGCTTGGACCCAGGATACAATGAGCAGTTCTTC	CASSLDPGYNEQFF
TRBV15	NA	TRBJ2-2	TRBD1	TGTGCCACCAGCCCAACCGGGACAGGAACCGGGGAGCTGTTTTTT	CATSPTGTGTGELFF
TRBV4-3	once	TRBJ1-3	NA	TGCGCCAGCAGCCAAGAGGGGGCCTACTCTGGAAACACCATATATTTT	CASSQEGAYSGNTIYF
TRBV7-2	NA	TRBJ2-7	TRBD1	TGTGCCAGCAGCCCCGTCAGAACAGGGGGCTGGGAGCAGTACTTC	CASSPVRTGGWEQYF
TRBV7-8	NA	TRBJ1-2	NA	TGTGCCAGCAGCTTAGCCGCCACTGCCGGCTATGGCTACACCTTC	CASSLAATAGYGYTF
TRBV11-2	NA	TRBJ1-1	NA	TGTGCCAGCAGCTTAGTTGGATTGCGTGGGGGTATGAACACTGAAGCTTTCTTT	CASSLVGLRGGMNTEAFF
TRBV9	NA	TRBJ1-1	NA	TGTGCCAGCAGCGTAGGGGCAGGGGAACGAGCTTTCTTT	CASSVGAGERAFF
TRBV2	NA	TRBJ1-6	TRBD1	TGTGCCAGCAGTCTCGACAGGGGAAATTCACCCCTCCACTTT	CASSLDRGNSPLHF
TRBV2	once	TRBJ2-1	TRBD2	TGTGCCAGCATGCTAGCGGGGGAAACCTACAATGAGCAGTTCTTC	CASMLAGETYNEQFF
TRBV18	NA	TRBJ2-7	NA	TGTGCCAGCTCACCGAACGGACAGGAGGGCGAGCAGTACTTC	CASSPNGQEGEQYF
TRBV30	NA	TRBJ1-2	NA	TGTGCCTGGAAACCAGACTATGGCTACACCTTC	CAWKPDYGYTF
TRBV7-6	NA	TRBJ2-1	NA	TGTGCCAGCAGCCCCGGAGGGGCGGGGCAAAATGAGCAGTTCTTC	CASSPGGAGQNEQFF
TRBV18	once	TRBJ2-1	NA	TGTGCCAGCTCACCCCGGGACAATGAGCAGTTCTTC	CASSPRDNEQFF
TRBV18	NA	TRBJ2-7	NA	TGTGCCAGCTCACCACAAGGGGGGGCCTCCTACGAGCAGTACTTC	CASSPQGGASYEQYF
TRBV3-1/TRBV3-2	NA	TRBJ1-4	NA	TGTGCCAGCAGCTATAGAGCAACTAATGAAAAACTGTTTTTT	CASSYRATNEKLFF
TRBV9	NA	TRBJ1-1	NA	TGTGCCAGCAGCGTAGTAGGGGGGAACACTGAAGCTTTCTTT	CASSVVGGNTEAFF
TRBV3-1/TRBV3-2	NA	TRBJ2-7	NA	TGTGCCAGCAGCGCAGCTGAAGCGGTAACCTACGAGCAGTACTTC	CASSAAEAVTYEQYF
TRBV5-1	NA	TRBJ2-2	TRBD2	TGCGCCAGCAGCTCCAATAGCGGGGTGGCCGGGGAGCTGTTTTTT	CASSSNSGVAGELFF
TRBV11-2	NA	TRBJ1-1	NA	TGTGCCAGCAGCTTACAGAACACTGAAGCTTTCTTT	CASSLQNTEAFF
TRBV2	NA	TRBJ1-1	TRBD1	TGTGCCAGCAGTTATACAGGGGGGGGGACTGAAGCTTTCTTT	CASSYTGGGTEAFF
TRBV7-2	NA	TRBJ1-5	TRBD1	TGTGCCAGCAGCGTCTATGCCCAGGGGGGCCTTAATCAGCCCCAGCATTTT	CASSVYAQGGLNQPQHF
TRBV3-1/TRBV3-2	NA	TRBJ1-1	TRBD1	TGTGCCAGCAGCCCCGGGACAGGGCGTAGGGCTTTCTTT	CASSPGTGRRAFF
TRBV7-3	NA	TRBJ2-3	TRBD2	TGTGCCAGCAGCCCCCTGGGGGGGTATACGCAGTATTTT	CASSPLGGYTQYF
TRBV5-1	NA	TRBJ1-1	NA	TGCGCCAGCAGCTTGGCGGGGGGTGACACTGAAGCTTTCTTT	CASSLAGGDTEAFF
TRBV29-1	NA	TRBJ2-5	TRBD1	TGCAGCGTTGCTCCCGGTACAGGGGTCGAGGAGACCCAGTACTTC	CSVAPGTGVEETQYF
TRBV30	NA	TRBJ2-1	NA	TGTGCCTGGAGTGTTCGGGGGCGCCGACGGAATGAGCAGTTCTTC	CAWSVRGRRRNEQFF
TRBV5-1	NA	TRBJ2-5	NA	TGCGCCAGCAGCTTAGCCTCTCGGGAGACCCAGTACTTC	CASSLASRETQYF
TRBV7-9	NA	TRBJ2-7	NA	TGTGCCAGCAGCTTCGCACATAGCTACGAGCAGTACTTC	CASSFAHSYEQYF
TRBV11-2	NA	TRBJ2-7	NA	TGTGCCAGCAGCTTCGGGGTAACCTACGAGCAGTACTTC	CASSFGVTYEQYF
TRBV4-1	NA	TRBJ2-6	TRBD1	TGCGCCAGCAGCCAAGGGACAGGCCTCTCTGGGGCCAACGTCCTGACTTTC	CASSQGTGLSGANVLTF
TRBV9	few	TRBJ1-3	NA	TGTGCCAGCAGCGTAGGAACTGAGGGAGCGGACGGAAACACCATATATTTT	CASSVGTEGADGNTIYF
TRBV7-2	NA	TRBJ1-5	NA	TGTGCCAGCAGCTTAAGGGGAAATCAGCCCCAGCATTTT	CASSLRGNQPQHF
TRBV5-8	NA	TRBJ2-1	TRBD1	TGTGCCAGCAGCTTGGACAGGGGTACCTACAATGAGCAGTTCTTC	CASSLDRGTYNEQFF
TRBV7-2	once	TRBJ2-7	TRBD1	TGTGCCAGCAGCAAATGGACAGGGGGGGTCTACGAGCAGTACTTC	CASSKWTGGVYEQYF
TRBV6-1	once	TRBJ2-7	TRBD2	TGTGCCAGCAGTGACGGGCAAACCCTAGCGGGGGGCCACTACGAGCAGTACTTC	CASSDGQTLAGGHYEQYF
TRBV3-1/TRBV3-2	few	TRBJ1-1	TRBD1	TGTGCCAGCAGCCAAGGGACAGGGAACACTGAAGCTTTCTTT	CASSQGTGNTEAFF
TRBV15	NA	TRBJ2-5	TRBD2	TGTGCCACCAGCCCTCACCTAGCGGGGGGCGGTGAGACCCAGTACTTC	CATSPHLAGGGETQYF
TRBV2	NA	TRBJ2-7	NA	TGTGCCAGCAGTGAGGCGCCTCCCAGGAGCTCCTACGAGCAGTACTTC	CASSEAPPRSSYEQYF
TRBV27	NA	TRBJ2-5	TRBD2	TGTGCCAGCAGATTAGCGGGGGGGCCGGAGACCCAGTACTTC	CASRLAGGPETQYF
TRBV27	NA	TRBJ2-1	TRBD2	TGTGCCAGCAGTTTATCCCCTAGCGGGGCTGAGTATGAGCAGTTCTTC	CASSLSPSGAEYEQFF
TRBV6-2/TRBV6-3	NA	TRBJ1-1	NA	TGTGCCAGCAGCCCCACGGACACTGAAGCTTTCTTT	CASSPTDTEAFF